The T cell receptor beta chain under discussion was sequenced for a study (dated by TCRdb to the early 2010s). Relative to its sample, this clonotype is medium-sized (0.01 to 0.1%). Its target antigen remains unknown. No base-level quality is on record; no much larger clone is a single base apart. The sequencer was an Illumina Genome Analyzer IIx. TCRdb reprocessed the public reads (quality trimming at Q25 with fastp, clone calling with MiXCR) and kept in-frame beta chains. When rows share a CDR3 protein, they turn into one entry using the most common DNA and genes. The sample table shows roughly 6,400 distinct CDR3 sequences, and approximately 30% are seen once. Of the sample, roughly a fifth falls within the top ten clones. The cysteine opens and the phenylalanine closes a CDR3 of 12 amino acids. Only the CDR3 DNA stays, 36 bases, in frame from base 1. Unmatched junction bases come to 4, with V trimmed by 5 bases and J by 3 bases. CDR1 and CDR2 are drawn from the germline V gene (reference sequence): DFQATT, SNEGSKA.

Sequencing was carried out using blood. This receptor was obtained from a human donor. Recombination joined TRBV20-1 with TRBJ2-7; 7 nucleotides in the junction match TRBD1. This receptor has the CDR3 CSAPDRVYEQYF. The nucleotide sequence is given as TGCAGTGCTCCAGACAGGGTCTACGAGCAGTACTTC.